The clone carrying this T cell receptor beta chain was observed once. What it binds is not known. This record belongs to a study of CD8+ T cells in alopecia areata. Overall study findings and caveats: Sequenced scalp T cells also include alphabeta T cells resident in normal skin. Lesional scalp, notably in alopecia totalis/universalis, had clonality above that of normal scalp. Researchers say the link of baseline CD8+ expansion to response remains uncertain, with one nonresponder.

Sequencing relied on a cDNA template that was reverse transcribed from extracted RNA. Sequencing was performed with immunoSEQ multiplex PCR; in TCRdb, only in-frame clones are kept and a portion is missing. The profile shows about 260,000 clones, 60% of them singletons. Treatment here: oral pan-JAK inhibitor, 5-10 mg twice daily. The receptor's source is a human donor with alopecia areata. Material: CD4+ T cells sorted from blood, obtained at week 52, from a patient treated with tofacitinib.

CDR3 loop: CASSRPGQGNEQYF. The CDR3 nucleotides are TGTGCCAGCAGCCGACCGGGACAGGGGAACGAGCAGTACTTC. The chain carries TRBV6-6 and TRBJ2-7, with 10 bases identical to TRBD1. CDR3 length: 14 residues. J gave up 5 bases and V 6 bases, and 7 bases lay outside the gene matches. Germline-derived CDR1 and CDR2 are MNHNY and SVGAGI (reference sequence).